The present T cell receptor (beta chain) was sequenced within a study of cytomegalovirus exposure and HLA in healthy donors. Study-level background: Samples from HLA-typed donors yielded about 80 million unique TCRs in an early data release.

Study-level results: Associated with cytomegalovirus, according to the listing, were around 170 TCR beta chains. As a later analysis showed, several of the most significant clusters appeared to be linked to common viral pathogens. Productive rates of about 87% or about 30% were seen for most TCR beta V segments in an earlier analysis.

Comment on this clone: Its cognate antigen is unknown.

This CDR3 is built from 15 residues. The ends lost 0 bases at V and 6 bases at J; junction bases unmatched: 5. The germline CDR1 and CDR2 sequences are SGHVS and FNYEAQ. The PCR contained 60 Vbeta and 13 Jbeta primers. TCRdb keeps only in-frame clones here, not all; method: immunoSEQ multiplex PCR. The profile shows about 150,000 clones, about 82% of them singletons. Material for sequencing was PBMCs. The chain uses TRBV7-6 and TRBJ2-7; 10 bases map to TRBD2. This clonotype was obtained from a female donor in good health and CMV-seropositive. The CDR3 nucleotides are TGTGCCAGCAGCTTAGCCTCTAGCGGGAGAGGCGAGCAGTACTTC. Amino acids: CASSLASSGRGEQYF.